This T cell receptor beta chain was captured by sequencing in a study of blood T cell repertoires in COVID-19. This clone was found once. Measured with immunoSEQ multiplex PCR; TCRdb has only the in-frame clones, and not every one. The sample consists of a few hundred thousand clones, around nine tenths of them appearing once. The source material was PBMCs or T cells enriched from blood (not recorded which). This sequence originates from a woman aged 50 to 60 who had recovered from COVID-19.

CDR3 amino acids: CASTIDRGNYGYTF. CDR3 in DNA: TGTGCCAGCACTATAGACAGGGGGAACTATGGCTACACCTTC. The chain couples TRBV3-1 (or the pseudogene TRBV3-2) to TRBJ1-2; TRBD1 matches at 9 bases. The CDR3 is 14 amino acids. Germline CDR1 reads LGHDT; CDR2 reads YNNKEL (reference sequence). The V and J ends lost 7 bases and 2 bases, in that order; junction bases with no gene match: 5.